These T cell receptor beta chains were read from a single sample in a study of blood T cell repertoires in COVID-19. Measured with immunoSEQ multiplex PCR; TCRdb has only the in-frame clones, and not every one. This table has hundreds of thousands of clones, approximately 90% appearing once. Sequencing was done on a sample of PBMCs or T cells enriched from blood (not recorded which). These receptors were taken from a man between 18 and 29 years old who had recovered from COVID-19. The CDR3 runs from the conserved cysteine through the conserved F or W. A D gene is named only where the DNA matches it firmly. The size field is filled for only some rows; it gives once, few, many or a size class.

clone size	V gene	D gene	J gene	CDR3 DNA	CDR3 protein
NA	TRBV6-5	NA	TRBJ1-1	TGTGCCAGCTATAAGGGGTACGACACTGAAGCTTTCTTT	CASYKGYDTEAFF
once	TRBV3-1/TRBV3-2	NA	TRBJ1-1	TGTGCCAGCAGCGCGGACAAGAACACTGAAGCTTTCTTT	CASSADKNTEAFF
NA	TRBV25-1	NA	TRBJ1-6	TGTGCCAGCAGTGACAGGGTAGTGGCACCCCTCCACTTT	CASSDRVVAPLHF
NA	TRBV28	TRBD1	TRBJ2-7	TGTGCCAGCAGTTTATGGGACCGGGACAGACCCTACGAGCAGTACTTC	CASSLWDRDRPYEQYF
NA	TRBV10-1	TRBD1	TRBJ2-7	TGCGCCAGCAGTCCCGGGACAGGGGACGAGCAGTACTTC	CASSPGTGDEQYF
NA	TRBV7-9	NA	TRBJ1-5	TGTGCCAGCAGCTTGACAGACAATCAGCCCCAGCATTTT	CASSLTDNQPQHF
NA	TRBV5-1	NA	TRBJ1-5	TGCGCCAGCAGCTTGGGGACTGGGGGCAATCAGCCCCAGCATTTT	CASSLGTGGNQPQHF
NA	TRBV19	TRBD1	TRBJ2-7	TGTGCCAGTAGCGACAGGGTAGTCGACGAGCAGTACTTC	CASSDRVVDEQYF
NA	TRBV27	NA	TRBJ2-7	TGTGCCAGCCGGTCTGGGGCTTTCTACGAGCAGTACTTC	CASRSGAFYEQYF
NA	TRBV11-2	TRBD2	TRBJ2-1	TGTGCCAGCAGCTTAGAAATAGCGGGGACCCACTACAATGAGCAGTTCTTC	CASSLEIAGTHYNEQFF
NA	TRBV9	TRBD1	TRBJ1-1	TGTGCCAGCAGCGGGGACAGGGGGTTCACTGAAGCTTTCTTT	CASSGDRGFTEAFF
NA	TRBV7-3	NA	TRBJ2-7	TGTGCCAGCAGCTTGGACGAAGCGGCTAACGAGCAGTACTTC	CASSLDEAANEQYF
NA	TRBV18	NA	TRBJ1-6	TGTGCCAGCTCACCTCACGGCCTCTATACAGGGAACGTAGAGTCCTATAATTCACCCCTCCACTTT	CASSPHGLYTGNVESYNSPLHF
NA	TRBV6-4	NA	TRBJ1-1	TGTGCCAGCAGTGACTCAGGGGGTGACACTGAAGCTTTCTTT	CASSDSGGDTEAFF
NA	TRBV7-8	TRBD2	TRBJ2-1	TGTGCCAGCACCCGGGGCGGGGGGCAATACAATGAGCAGTTCTTC	CASTRGGGQYNEQFF
NA	TRBV2	TRBD1	TRBJ1-6	TGTGCCAGCCGACAGGGGAGAAATTCACCCCTCCACTTT	CASRQGRNSPLHF
NA	TRBV9	NA	TRBJ2-7	TGTGCCAGCAGCGTCGGCCGGCAGGCCTACGAGCAGTACTTC	CASSVGRQAYEQYF
NA	TRBV12-3/TRBV12-4	NA	TRBJ2-1	TGTGCCAGCAGTTCTGCGACTAGTGAGCAGTTCTTC	CASSSATSEQFF
NA	TRBV14	NA	TRBJ1-4	TGTGCCAGCAGCCGGTCGACCGAGGCTGCAACTAATGAAAAACTGTTTTTT	CASSRSTEAATNEKLFF
NA	TRBV19	NA	TRBJ2-3	TGTGCCAGCTCAAACTATCCTAGCACAGATACGCAGTATTTT	CASSNYPSTDTQYF
NA	TRBV28	NA	TRBJ1-2	TGTGCCAGCAGTTGGGGGGTCTATGGCTACACCTTC	CASSWGVYGYTF
NA	TRBV20-1	NA	TRBJ2-7	TGCAGTGCTAGTGAGGTAGCGGACTCCTACGAGCAGTACTTC	CSASEVADSYEQYF
NA	TRBV5-1	NA	TRBJ2-1	TGCGCCAGCAGCTTGGAAGGTTTGCGGGGCAATGAGCAGTTCTTC	CASSLEGLRGNEQFF
NA	TRBV20-1	NA	TRBJ2-1	TGCAGTGCTAGTGGGCCCCCGCCGGAGAATGAGCAGTTCTTC	CSASGPPPENEQFF
NA	TRBV7-8	NA	TRBJ2-5	TGTGCCAGCAGCTTACTAAAGACCCAGTACTTC	CASSLLKTQYF
NA	TRBV9	TRBD2	TRBJ2-7	TGTGCCAGCAGCGCCCACCGACTAGCGGGGAACTACGAGCAGTACTTC	CASSAHRLAGNYEQYF
NA	TRBV10-3	TRBD2	TRBJ2-7	TGTGCCATCAGCCAAGCGGGGGTCTACGAGCAGTACTTC	CAISQAGVYEQYF
NA	TRBV29-1	TRBD1	TRBJ2-2	TGCAGCGTTGAGGACAGGGGGACCGGGGAGCTGTTTTTT	CSVEDRGTGELFF
NA	TRBV28	NA	TRBJ1-1	TGTGCCAGCAGTGAGGCAACCACTGAAGCTTTCTTT	CASSEATTEAFF
NA	TRBV4-2	NA	TRBJ1-2	TGTGCCAGCAGCCAAGATAAAAGTTCGCAGGGCGGCTATGGCTACACCTTC	CASSQDKSSQGGYGYTF
NA	TRBV11-3	NA	TRBJ2-3	TGTGCCAGCAGCTTAGATCGGAGCGCCCGGGCGCAGTATTTT	CASSLDRSARAQYF
NA	TRBV9	TRBD2	TRBJ2-1	TGTGCCAGCAGCTCCCGACTAGCGGGAGGCCAGGGTAATGAGCAGTTCTTC	CASSSRLAGGQGNEQFF
NA	TRBV9	NA	TRBJ2-3	TGTGCCAGCAGCCCCCAAGGGACACGGGGAGATACGCAGTATTTT	CASSPQGTRGDTQYF
NA	TRBV7-9	NA	TRBJ2-7	TGTGCCAGCAGCTTTACCGGGACACTTCCCTACGAGCAGTACTTC	CASSFTGTLPYEQYF
NA	TRBV12-3/TRBV12-4	NA	TRBJ1-2	TGTGCCAGCAGTCCTCAGGGGAATGGCTACACCTTC	CASSPQGNGYTF
NA	TRBV20-1	TRBD2	TRBJ2-1	TGCAGTGCTAGTTCTACGCTAGCGGGAGCAGCCTCGGGTAACAATGAGCAGTTCTTC	CSASSTLAGAASGNNEQFF
NA	TRBV25-1	NA	TRBJ2-5	TGTGCCAGCAGTGATACAGGGACAGAGACCCAGTACTTC	CASSDTGTETQYF
NA	TRBV20-1	TRBD2	TRBJ2-7	TGCAGTGCTAGTCTACTAGCGGGATTATACGAGCAGTACTTC	CSASLLAGLYEQYF
NA	TRBV2	NA	TRBJ2-7	TGTGCCAGCAGTCCGACCTGGAGCTCCTACGAGCAGTACTTC	CASSPTWSSYEQYF
NA	TRBV28	NA	TRBJ1-5	TGTGCCAGCAGTGACCCGTCCGAGGGCAGGGGACAGCCCCAGCATTTT	CASSDPSEGRGQPQHF
few	TRBV4-3	TRBD2	TRBJ2-1	TGCGCCAGCAGCCAAGCGGTAACTAGCGGGAGGCGTGAGCAGTTCTTC	CASSQAVTSGRREQFF